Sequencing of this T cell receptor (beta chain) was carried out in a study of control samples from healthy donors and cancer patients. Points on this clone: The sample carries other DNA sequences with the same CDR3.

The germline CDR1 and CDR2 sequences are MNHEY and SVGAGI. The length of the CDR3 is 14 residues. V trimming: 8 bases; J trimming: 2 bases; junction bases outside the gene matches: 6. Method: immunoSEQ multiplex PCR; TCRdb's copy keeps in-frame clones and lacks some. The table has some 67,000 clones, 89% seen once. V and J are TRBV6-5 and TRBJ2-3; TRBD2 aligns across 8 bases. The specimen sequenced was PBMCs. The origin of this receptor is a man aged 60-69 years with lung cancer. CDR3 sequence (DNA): TGTGCCAGCGGTCGGGGGGGGGCCACAGATACGCAGTATTTT. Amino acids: CASGRGGATDTQYF.